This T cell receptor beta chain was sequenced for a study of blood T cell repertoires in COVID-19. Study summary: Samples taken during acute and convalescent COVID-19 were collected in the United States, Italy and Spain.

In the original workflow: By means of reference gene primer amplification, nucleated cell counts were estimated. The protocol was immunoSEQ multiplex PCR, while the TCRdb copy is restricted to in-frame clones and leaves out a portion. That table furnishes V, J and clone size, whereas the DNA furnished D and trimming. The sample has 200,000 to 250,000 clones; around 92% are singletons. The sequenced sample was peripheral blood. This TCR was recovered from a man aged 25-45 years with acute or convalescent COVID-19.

The CDR3 nucleotides read TGTGCCAGTAGTATAGCTTCGGACAGGGGGCGCCGGGAGACCCAGTACTTC. This sequence encodes CASSIASDRGRRETQYF. The V gene is TRBV19, the J gene TRBJ2-5; TRBD1 agrees at 11 bases. The V segment lost 1 base and the J segment 5 bases; nucleotides outside the gene matches: 9. The CDR3 runs to 17 residues. The germline CDR1 and CDR2 sequences are LNHDA and SQIVND (reference sequence).